The 29 T cell receptor beta chains given below trace back to one sample, sequenced in a study of T cell changes during pregnancy in multiple sclerosis. This table comes from immunoSEQ multiplex PCR, and its TCRdb copy is limited to in-frame clones, with some not included. The sample gives 50,000 to 60,000 clones, approximately 90% of which show up once; over 0.45% is in the top ten. The sample consisted of CD4+ T cells from peripheral blood mononuclear cells, taken in the first trimester of pregnancy. These receptors were collected from a female donor with multiple sclerosis, enrolled in a pregnancy study.

This chain connects TRBV2 to TRBJ2-7; perhaps TRBD1 as D (6 bases). Germline CDR1 SNHLY, CDR2 FYNNEI. Deletions cut 6 bases from V and 7 bases from J, with 19 bases between. CDR3 length: 14 amino acids. CDR3 sequence: CASRPIGGSGEQYF. The CDR3 coding sequence is TGTGCCAGCAGACCAATAGGGGGTTCTGGAGAGCAGTACTTC.

The chain couples TRBV27 to TRBJ2-1, with 8 bases lining up with TRBD2. Germline values: CDR1 MNHEY, CDR2 SMNVEV (reference sequence). V lost 8 bases and J lost 0; bases outside the gene matches: 3. This CDR3 has 14 residues. CDR3 loop: CASGSGSSYNEQFF. As DNA, the CDR3 is TGTGCCAGCGGAAGCGGGAGCTCCTACAATGAGCAGTTCTTC.

This chain connects TRBV6-1 to TRBJ1-4; weak D call: TRBD1 (6 bases). This CDR3 comprises 15 residues. Trimming cost V 6 bases and J 0 bases, with 11 bases left between them. The germline V gene encodes CDR1 MNHNS and CDR2 SASEGT. Here the CDR3 reads CASRLRGATNEKLFF. CDR3 coding DNA: TGTGCCAGCAGGCTCAGGGGTGCAACTAATGAAAAACTGTTTTTT.

The chain employs TRBV5-6 and TRBJ2-3; D not certain. The CDR3 totals 15 residues. V was trimmed by 4 bases and J by 1 base, leaving 13 bases between them. Germline V gene data show CDR1 as SGHDT and CDR2 as YYEEEE. CDR3 sequence reads: CASSLLRRGTDTQYF. CDR3 DNA: TGTGCCAGCAGCCTTCTAAGGAGAGGCACAGATACGCAGTATTTT.

This sequence joins TRBV5-6 and TRBJ1-3, with 10 nucleotides matching TRBD1. J was trimmed by 3 bases and V by 4 bases; bases with no gene match: 10. The CDR3 runs 17 residues. Germline loops: CDR1 SGHDT, CDR2 YYEEEE. The CDR3 here is CASSKGQGWKGGNTIYF. The CDR3 region has the DNA TGTGCCAGCAGCAAGGGACAGGGGTGGAAAGGTGGAAACACCATATATTTT.

V is TRBV5-8 and J is TRBJ2-1; perhaps TRBD2 as D (6 bases). The germline V gene encodes CDR1 SGHTS and CDR2 YDEGEE. CDR3 length: 13 residues. Between the trimmed V and J ends, which lost 2 bases and 9 bases, there was a span of 12 bases. The CDR3: CASSFMEGTEQFF. CDR3 DNA: TGTGCCAGCAGCTTTATGGAGGGAACTGAGCAGTTCTTC.

This clone was picked up one time. This chain joins TRBV9 and TRBJ2-7; 9 bases map to TRBD2. CDR3 length: 14 amino acids. Germline V gene lookup returns CDR1 SGDLS and CDR2 YYNGEE. After removal of 3 bases from V and 7 bases from J, the junction contained 8 bases not matched to a gene. In nucleotides, the CDR3 is TGTGCCAGCAGCGCACAAGGACTAGCGAGGGAGCAGTACTTC. Protein product: CASSAQGLAREQYF. Complete variable domain (other parts from reference TRBV9 and TRBJ2-7): DSGVTQTPKHLITATGQRVTLRCSPRSGDLSVYWYQQSLDQGLQFLIQYYNGEERAKGNILERFSAQQFPDLHSELNLSSLELGDSALYFCASSAQGLAREQYFGPGTRLTVT.

The rearrangement joins TRBV9 to TRBJ1-5; TRBD1 is a possible D gene (6 bases). CDR1 SGDLS and CDR2 YYNGEE come from the germline V gene. Between the trimmed V and J ends, which lost 6 bases and 0 bases, there was a span of 16 bases. CDR3 length: 16 residues. CDR3: CASNPRGGSSNQPQHF. CDR3 DNA: TGTGCCAGCAACCCGAGGGGGGGCAGTAGCAATCAGCCCCAGCATTTT.

The chain carries TRBV15 and TRBJ2-7; D possibly corresponds to TRBD1 (6 bases). Germline V gene data show CDR1 as LNHNV and CDR2 as YYDKDF (reference sequence). There are 13 residues in the CDR3. V shed 0 bases and J shed 4 bases, with 7 bases lying between them. Here the CDR3 DNA reads TGTGCCACCAGCAGAGATAGGGGGTACGAGCAGTACTTC. Translated, it gives CATSRDRGYEQYF.

V usage is TRBV5-1 and J usage is TRBJ2-3; 10 nucleotides agree with TRBD2. Germline V gene sequence: CDR1 SGHRS, CDR2 YFSETQ. The CDR3 runs to 16 residues. The junction had 9 bases not matched to a gene; V was cut back by 2 bases and J by 6 bases. CDR3 residues: CASSFTSLAGADTQYF. The CDR3, as DNA: TGCGCCAGCAGCTTTACAAGTCTAGCGGGAGCGGATACGCAGTATTTT.

The V gene is TRBV11-3, the J gene TRBJ2-2; perhaps TRBD2 as D (6 bases). The CDR3 consists of 18 residues. Per the germline V gene, CDR1 is SGHNT and CDR2 is YENEEA. V gave up 4 bases and J gave up 0 bases, with 18 bases separating them. CDR3 DNA: TGTGCCAGCAGCTCCCGGGACTCTCGCACAACGAACACCGGGGAGCTGTTTTTT. Amino acid sequence: CASSSRDSRTTNTGELFF. The full variable domain, completed using reference TRBV11-3 and TRBJ2-2, is EAGVVQSPRYKIIEKKQPVAFWCNPISGHNTLYWYLQNLGQGPELLIRYENEEAVDDSQLPKDRFSAERLKGVDSTLKIQPAELGDSAVYLCASSSRDSRTTNTGELFFGEGSRLTVL.

The chain carries TRBV19 and TRBJ1-3, with 9 bases matching TRBD1. This CDR3 spans 16 amino acids. V was clipped by 2 bases and J by 0 bases; unmatched bases: 2. Germline V lookup: CDR1 LNHDA, CDR2 SQIVND (reference sequence). The CDR3: CASSIPDRGSGNTIYF. CDR3 nucleotide sequence: TGTGCCAGTAGTATACCGGACAGGGGCTCTGGAAACACCATATATTTT.

A single count supports this clone. This chain uses TRBV15 with TRBJ2-5; weak D call: TRBD1 (6 bases). This CDR3 comprises 17 residues. Trimming cost V 4 bases and J 2 bases, with 20 bases left between them. The germline V gene encodes CDR1 LNHNV and CDR2 YYDKDF (reference sequence). Written as DNA, the CDR3 is TGTGCCACCAGCACCTTCCTAGGGGGACGGTTACAAGAGACCCAGTACTTC. As protein: CATSTFLGGRLQETQYF.

The genes are TRBV21-1 and TRBJ2-3; the tabulated D call, TRBD2, remains unverified against the DNA. TRBV21-1 is annotated as a pseudogene. This CDR3 contains 13 residues. CDR3 protein: CASSKLAGDTQYF. In DNA form, the CDR3 reads TGTGCCAGCAGCAAACTAGCGGGAGATACGCAGTATTTT.

The chain joins TRBV7-3 to TRBJ2-1; D is possibly TRBD1 (5 bases). Trimming removed 2 bases at V and 6 bases at J, with 20 bases between. This CDR3 comprises 17 residues. Germline V gene lookup returns CDR1 SGHTA and CDR2 FQGTGA. Here the CDR3 DNA reads TGTGCCAGCAGCTTAGGATTAAGGGGTCGTGTGGGCAATGAGCAGTTCTTC. It translates to CASSLGLRGRVGNEQFF. Variable domain in full (rest from reference TRBV7-3 and TRBJ2-1): GAGVSQTPSNKVTEKGKYVELRCDPISGHTALYWYRQSLGQGPEFLIYFQGTGAADDSGLPNDRFFAVRPEGSVSTLKIQRTERGDSAVYLCASSLGLRGRVGNEQFFGPGTRLTVL.

The chain is built from TRBV6-1 and TRBJ1-2; D ambiguous. Trimming pared 4 bases from V and 7 bases from J, leaving 7 bases between. Per the germline V gene, CDR1 is MNHNS and CDR2 is SASEGT. This CDR3 spans 11 amino acids. DNA of the CDR3: TGTGCCAGCAGTGTCGCGGCTGGCTACACCTTC. Translation gives CASSVAAGYTF.

The chain uses TRBV6-5 and TRBJ1-4; D unclear. This CDR3 is 16 amino acids long. The ends were cut back, 2 bases at V and 7 bases at J, with 17 bases in the middle. Germline V gene lookup returns CDR1 MNHEY and CDR2 SVGAGI. CDR3 bases: TGTGCCAGCAGTTACCTCCGGAGGGAGAGAGGTGAAAAACTGTTTTTT. It specifies CASSYLRRERGEKLFF.

The chain recombines TRBV27 with TRBJ1-5, with D possibly TRBD1 on 5 matching bases. V dropped 3 bases and J dropped 0 bases, with 18 bases sitting between them. Germline V gives CDR1 MNHEY, CDR2 SMNVEV (reference sequence). The CDR3 loop spans 18 amino acids. CDR3 nucleotide sequence: TGTGCCAGCAGTTTGTCAGGGTTCCCCTCTAATAGCAATCAGCCCCAGCATTTT. It is translated as CASSLSGFPSNSNQPQHF.

This chain joins TRBV14 and TRBJ2-2, with D possibly matching TRBD2 (5 bases). Germline CDR1 reads SGHDN; CDR2 reads FVKESK. The CDR3 totals 14 residues. V was trimmed by 4 bases and J by 7 bases, leaving 13 bases between them. CDR3 nucleotides: TGTGCCAGCAGCCCTACGGGGTTAGGCGGGGAGCTGTTTTTT. Protein product: CASSPTGLGGELFF.

The rearrangement joins TRBV5-1 to TRBJ1-1, with D possibly TRBD1 on 5 matching bases. V lost 4 bases to trimming and J lost 5 bases, with 15 bases between them. CDR3 size: 14 residues. Germline CDR1 reads SGHRS; CDR2 reads YFSETQ. The CDR3 DNA is TGCGCCAGCAGCGCAGGTCGCAGGGAAACTGAAGCTTTCTTT. It translates to CASSAGRRETEAFF.

V usage is TRBV6-5 and J usage is TRBJ2-7, with 9 bases fitting TRBD1. The CDR3 has 13 amino acids. Germline CDR1 is MNHEY and CDR2 is SVGAGI. Trimming at V came to 4 bases and at J to 4 bases, leaving 2 bases not matched to a gene. The CDR3 spells CASSSGTGYEQYF. CDR3 DNA: TGTGCCAGCAGTTCCGGGACAGGGTACGAGCAGTACTTC.

The CDR3: CASSLAAGLYNEQFF. The CDR3 DNA is TGTGCCAGCAGCTTAGCGGCGGGTCTCTACAATGAGCAGTTCTTC. The genes are TRBV7-2 and TRBJ2-1; weak D call: TRBD2 (5 bases). V was clipped by 0 bases and J by 3 bases, with 9 bases between them. CDR3 length: 15 amino acids. The germline V gene encodes CDR1 SGHTA and CDR2 FQGNSA.

The chain is built from TRBV7-6 and TRBJ2-5, with 8 bases lining up with TRBD2. V lost 2 bases to trimming and J lost 1 base; unmatched junction nucleotides: 3. Looked up from germline, CDR1 is SGHVS and CDR2 is FNYEAQ. The CDR3 spans 15 residues. The CDR3 region has the DNA TGTGCCAGCAGCTTACTAGCGGGTCCCCAAGAGACCCAGTACTTC. Translated, it gives CASSLLAGPQETQYF.

The V and J genes are TRBV9 and TRBJ2-3; a weak D match, TRBD2 (6 bases). Germline CDR1 is SGDLS and CDR2 is YYNGEE. Trimming cost V 2 bases and J 3 bases, with 16 bases left between them. The CDR3 is 16 amino acids. Here the CDR3 reads CASSVTGAARTDTQYF. Written as DNA, the CDR3 is TGTGCCAGCAGCGTCACGGGAGCGGCAAGGACAGATACGCAGTATTTT.

The chain recombines TRBV7-2 with TRBJ2-1; 11 bases align to TRBD2. The trim removed 6 bases at V and 4 bases at J, leaving 5 bases unmatched. Germline-derived CDR1 and CDR2 are SGHTA and FQGNSA. CDR3 length: 15 residues. The CDR3 reads CASSKTSGAYNEQFF. DNA for the CDR3: TGTGCCAGCAGTAAGACTAGCGGGGCTTACAATGAGCAGTTCTTC.

V gene TRBV7-8 combines with J gene TRBJ1-1, with a weak D call TRBD1 (5 bases). Between the trimmed V and J ends, which lost 1 base and 0 bases, there was a span of 9 bases. The CDR3 has 15 residues. The germline gives CDR1 SGHVS, CDR2 FQNEAQ. The CDR3 region has the DNA TGTGCCAGCAGCTTAGAGGGGCAGGTGAACACTGAAGCTTTCTTT. Translation gives CASSLEGQVNTEAFF.

The chain links TRBV6-1 to TRBJ2-7; 9 bases match TRBD1. Looked up from germline, CDR1 is MNHNS and CDR2 is SASEGT. The CDR3 is 15 residues long. The V segment lost 5 bases and the J segment 0 bases; nucleotides outside the gene matches: 5. The CDR3 nucleotides read TGTGCCAGCAGTAGGGGGACAGGGAGCTCCTACGAGCAGTACTTC. Translation: CASSRGTGSSYEQYF.

The chain uses TRBV6-4 and TRBJ2-7; 7 bases agree with TRBD1. The CDR3 extends over 14 amino acids. CDR1 is MRHNA and CDR2 is SNTAGT in the germline V gene. V lost 9 bases and J lost 2; bases outside the gene matches: 10. The CDR3 protein is CARSTGSAPYEQYF. The CDR3 DNA sequence: TGTGCCAGATCGACAGGGTCTGCCCCCTACGAGCAGTACTTC.

V and J are TRBV28 and TRBJ2-7, with no clear D. V was trimmed by 2 bases and J by 7 bases, leaving 9 bases between them. Germline V gene sequence: CDR1 MDHEN, CDR2 SYDVKM. The CDR3 is made up of 12 amino acids. The CDR3 DNA reads TGTGCCAGCAGTTTACCTAGGAGTGAGCAGTACTTC. It encodes CASSLPRSEQYF.